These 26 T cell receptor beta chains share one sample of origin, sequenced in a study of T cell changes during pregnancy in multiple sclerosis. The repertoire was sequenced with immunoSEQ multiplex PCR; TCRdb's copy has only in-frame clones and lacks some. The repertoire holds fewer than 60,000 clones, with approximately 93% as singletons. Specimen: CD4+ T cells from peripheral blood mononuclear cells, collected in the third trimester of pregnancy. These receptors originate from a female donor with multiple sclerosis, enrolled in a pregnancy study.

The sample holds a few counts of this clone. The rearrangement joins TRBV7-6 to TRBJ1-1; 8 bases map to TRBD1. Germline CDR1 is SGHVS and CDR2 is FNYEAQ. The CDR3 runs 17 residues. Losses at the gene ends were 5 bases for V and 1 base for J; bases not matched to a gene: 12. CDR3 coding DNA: TGTGCCAGCAGCCCCGCCCCGACAGGGGTGAGGAACACTGAAGCTTTCTTT. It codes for CASSPAPTGVRNTEAFF.

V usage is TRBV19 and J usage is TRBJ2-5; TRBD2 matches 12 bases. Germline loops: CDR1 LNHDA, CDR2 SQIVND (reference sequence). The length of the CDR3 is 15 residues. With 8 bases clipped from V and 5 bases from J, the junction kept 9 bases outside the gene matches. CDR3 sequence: CASRPSGGVSETQYF. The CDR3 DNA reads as TGTGCCAGTCGGCCTAGCGGGGGGGTATCGGAGACCCAGTACTTC.

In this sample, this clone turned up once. For the CDR3, the DNA is TGCGCCAGCAGCTATAATCCACGAGGTACCCAGTACTTC. Its translation: CASSYNPRGTQYF. The chain recombines TRBV5-1 with TRBJ2-5; no reliable D call. Germline loops: CDR1 SGHRS, CDR2 YFSETQ. Trimming stripped 3 bases from V and 8 bases from J, with 14 bases between. This CDR3 has 13 amino acids.

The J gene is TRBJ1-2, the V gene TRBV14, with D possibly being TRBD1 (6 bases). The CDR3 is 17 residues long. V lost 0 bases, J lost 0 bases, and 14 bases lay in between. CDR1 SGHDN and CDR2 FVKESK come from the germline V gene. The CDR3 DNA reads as TGTGCCAGCAGCCAAGATCCCTGGACAGACCCTAACTATGGCTACACCTTC. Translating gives CASSQDPWTDPNYGYTF. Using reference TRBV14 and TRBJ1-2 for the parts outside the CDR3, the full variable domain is EAGVTQFPSHSVIEKGQTVTLRCDPISGHDNLYWYRRVMGKEIKFLLHFVKESKQDESGMPNNRFLAERTGGTYSTLKVQPAELEDSGVYFCASSQDPWTDPNYGYTFGSGTRLTVV.

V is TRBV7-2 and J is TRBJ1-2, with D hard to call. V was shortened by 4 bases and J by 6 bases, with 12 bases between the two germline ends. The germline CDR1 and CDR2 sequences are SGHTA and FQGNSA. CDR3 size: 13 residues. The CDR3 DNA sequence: TGTGCCAGCAGCTCCGGGATAGGGAATGGCTACACCTTC. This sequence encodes CASSSGIGNGYTF.

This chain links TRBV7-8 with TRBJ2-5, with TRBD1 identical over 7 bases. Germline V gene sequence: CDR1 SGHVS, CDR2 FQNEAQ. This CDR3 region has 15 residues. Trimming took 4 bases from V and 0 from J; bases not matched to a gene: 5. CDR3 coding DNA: TGTGCCAGCAGCTCGGAGGACAGGTACCAAGAGACCCAGTACTTC. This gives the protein CASSSEDRYQETQYF. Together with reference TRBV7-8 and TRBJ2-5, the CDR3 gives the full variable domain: GAGVSQSPRYKVAKRGQDVALRCDPISGHVSLFWYQQALGQGPEFLTYFQNEAQLDKSGLPSDRFFAERPEGSVSTLKIQRTQQEDSAVYLCASSSEDRYQETQYFGPGTRLLVL.

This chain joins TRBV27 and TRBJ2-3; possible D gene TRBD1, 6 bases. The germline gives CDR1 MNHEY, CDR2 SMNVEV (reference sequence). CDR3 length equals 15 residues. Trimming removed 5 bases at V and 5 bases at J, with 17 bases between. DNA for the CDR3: TGTGCCAGCAGTCCTTACGGCCAGGGGATAGATACGCAGTATTTT. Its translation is CASSPYGQGIDTQYF.

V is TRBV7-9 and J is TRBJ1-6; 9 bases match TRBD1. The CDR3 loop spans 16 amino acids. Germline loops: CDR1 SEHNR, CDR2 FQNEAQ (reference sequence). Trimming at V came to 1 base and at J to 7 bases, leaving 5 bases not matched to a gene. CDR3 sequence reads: CASSLGGTGTNSPLHF. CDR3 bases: TGTGCCAGCAGCTTAGGGGGGACAGGGACGAATTCACCCCTCCACTTT. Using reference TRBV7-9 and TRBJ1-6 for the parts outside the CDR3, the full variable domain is DTGVSQNPRHKITKRGQNVTFRCDPISEHNRLYWYRQTLGQGPEFLTYFQNEAQLEKSRLLSDRFSAERPKGSFSTLEIQRTEQGDSAMYLCASSLGGTGTNSPLHFGNGTRLTVT.

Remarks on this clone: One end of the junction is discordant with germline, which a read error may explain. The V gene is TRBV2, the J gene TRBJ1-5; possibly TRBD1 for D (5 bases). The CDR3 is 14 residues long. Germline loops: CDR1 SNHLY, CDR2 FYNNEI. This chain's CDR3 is CASREDRKSQPQHF. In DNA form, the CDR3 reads TGTGCCAGCAGGGAAGACAGAAAGAGTCAGCCCCAGCATTTT.

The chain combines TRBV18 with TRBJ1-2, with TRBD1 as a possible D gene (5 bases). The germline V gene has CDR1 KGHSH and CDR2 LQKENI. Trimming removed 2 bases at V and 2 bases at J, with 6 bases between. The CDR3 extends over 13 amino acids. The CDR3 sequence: CASSPDRNYGYTF. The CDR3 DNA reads TGTGCCAGCTCACCAGACAGAAACTATGGCTACACCTTC. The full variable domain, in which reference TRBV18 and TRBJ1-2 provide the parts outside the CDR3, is NAGVMQNPRHLVRRRGQEARLRCSPMKGHSHVYWYRQLPEEGLKFMVYLQKENIIDESGMPKERFSAEFPKEGPSILRIQQVVRGDSAAYFCASSPDRNYGYTFGSGTRLTVV.

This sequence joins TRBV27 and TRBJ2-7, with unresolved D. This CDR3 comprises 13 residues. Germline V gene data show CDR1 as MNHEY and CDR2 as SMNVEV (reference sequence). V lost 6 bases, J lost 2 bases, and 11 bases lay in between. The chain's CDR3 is CASRSLITYEQYF. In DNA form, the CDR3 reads TGTGCCAGCAGGAGCCTTATAACCTACGAGCAGTACTTC.

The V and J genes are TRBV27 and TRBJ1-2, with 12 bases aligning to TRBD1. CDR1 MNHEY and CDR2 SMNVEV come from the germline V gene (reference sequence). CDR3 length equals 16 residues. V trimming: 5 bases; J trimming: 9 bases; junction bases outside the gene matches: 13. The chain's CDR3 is CASSLRGTGGAYSYTF. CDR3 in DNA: TGTGCCAGCAGTCTACGCGGGACAGGGGGCGCATACAGCTACACCTTC.

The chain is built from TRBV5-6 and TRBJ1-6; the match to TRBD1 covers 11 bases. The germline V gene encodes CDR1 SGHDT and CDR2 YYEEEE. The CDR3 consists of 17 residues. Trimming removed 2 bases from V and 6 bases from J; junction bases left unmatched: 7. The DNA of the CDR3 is TGTGCCAGCAGCTTACCGTCCGGGACAGGGGGTAATTCACCCCTCCACTTT. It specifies CASSLPSGTGGNSPLHF.

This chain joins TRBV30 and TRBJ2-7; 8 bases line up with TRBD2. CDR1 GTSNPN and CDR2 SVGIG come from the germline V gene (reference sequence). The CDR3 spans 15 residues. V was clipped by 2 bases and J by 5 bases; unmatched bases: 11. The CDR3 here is CAWSPRGGAANEQYF. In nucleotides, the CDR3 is TGTGCCTGGAGTCCCCGGGGGGGCGCAGCCAACGAGCAGTACTTC.

The CDR3 coding sequence is TGTGCCAGCAGTTTGAGCAGGGGGGCTAATGAAAAACTGTTTTTT. Translation gives CASSLSRGANEKLFF. The chain recombines TRBV11-2 with TRBJ1-4; 7 bases align to TRBD1. The CDR3 has 15 amino acids. Per germline, CDR1 SGHAT and CDR2 FQNNGV. J was trimmed by 3 bases and V by 6 bases; bases with no gene match: 7.

The DNA for the CDR3 is TGTGCCAGCACCCTAGGCCGCGGGAGTATCGGGGAGCTGTTTTTT. It specifies CASTLGRGSIGELFF. This chain links TRBV11-2 with TRBJ2-2; 7 positions match TRBD2. The CDR3 is made up of 15 amino acids. CDR1 is SGHAT, CDR2 FQNNGV, per germline. With V trimmed by 7 bases and J by 7 bases, 12 bases remained unmatched.

The DNA of the CDR3 is TGTGCCTGGTCCCCGGGACACTACGAGCAGTACTTC. Protein: CAWSPGHYEQYF. The V gene is TRBV30, the J gene TRBJ2-7, with TRBD1 as a possible D gene (6 bases). V was trimmed by 5 bases and J by 3 bases, leaving 11 bases between them. Germline V gene lookup returns CDR1 GTSNPN and CDR2 SVGIG (reference sequence). CDR3 length: 12 residues.

CDR3 DNA sequence: TGTGCCAGCAGCCCCCAGACAGGGCGCACAGATACGCAGTATTTT. It specifies CASSPQTGRTDTQYF. V is TRBV7-2 and J is TRBJ2-3; 7 positions agree with TRBD1. The J segment lost 1 base and the V segment lost 5 bases, leaving 6 bases of the junction unmatched. This CDR3 has 15 amino acids. CDR1 and CDR2 (germline): SGHTA, FQGNSA.

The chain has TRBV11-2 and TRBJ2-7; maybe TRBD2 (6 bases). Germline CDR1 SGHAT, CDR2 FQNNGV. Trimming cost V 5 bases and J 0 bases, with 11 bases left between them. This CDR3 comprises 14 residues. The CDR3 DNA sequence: TGTGCCAGCAGCAGAGGAGGGCCCTCCTACGAGCAGTACTTC. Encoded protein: CASSRGGPSYEQYF.

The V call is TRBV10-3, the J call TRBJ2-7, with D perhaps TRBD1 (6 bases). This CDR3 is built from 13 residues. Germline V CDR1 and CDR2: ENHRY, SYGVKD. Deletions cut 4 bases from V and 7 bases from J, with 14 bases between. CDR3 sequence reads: CAISVASGQEQYF. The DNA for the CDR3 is TGTGCCATCAGTGTAGCGTCCGGACAGGAGCAGTACTTC.

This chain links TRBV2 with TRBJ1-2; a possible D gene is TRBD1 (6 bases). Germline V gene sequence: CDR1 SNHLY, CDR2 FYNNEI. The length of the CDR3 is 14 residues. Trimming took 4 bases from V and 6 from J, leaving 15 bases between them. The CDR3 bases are TGTGCCAGCAGTGGGGACACGGCCGATGATGGCTACACCTTC. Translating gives CASSGDTADDGYTF.

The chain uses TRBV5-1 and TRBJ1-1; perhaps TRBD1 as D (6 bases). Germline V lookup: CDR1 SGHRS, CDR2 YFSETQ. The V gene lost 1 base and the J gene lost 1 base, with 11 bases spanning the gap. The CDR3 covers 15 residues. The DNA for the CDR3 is TGCGCCAGCAGCTTGCTGGTGACAGGGAACACTGAAGCTTTCTTT. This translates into CASSLLVTGNTEAFF.

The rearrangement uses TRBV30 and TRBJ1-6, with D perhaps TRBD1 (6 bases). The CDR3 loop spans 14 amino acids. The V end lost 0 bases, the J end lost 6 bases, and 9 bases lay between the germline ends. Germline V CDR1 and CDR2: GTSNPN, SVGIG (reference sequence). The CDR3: CAWSVSRGNSPLHF. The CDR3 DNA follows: TGTGCCTGGAGTGTATCCAGGGGTAATTCACCCCTCCACTTT. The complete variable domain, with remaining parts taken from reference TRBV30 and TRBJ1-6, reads SQTIHQWPATLVQPVGSPLSLECTVEGTSNPNLYWYRQAAGRGLQLLFYSVGIGQISSEVPQNLSASRPQDRQFILSSKKLLLSDSGFYLCAWSVSRGNSPLHFGNGTRLTVT.

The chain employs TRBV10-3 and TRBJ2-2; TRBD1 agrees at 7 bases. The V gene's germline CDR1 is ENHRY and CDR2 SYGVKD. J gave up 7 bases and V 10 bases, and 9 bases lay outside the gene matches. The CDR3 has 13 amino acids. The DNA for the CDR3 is TGTGCCACCTCTGACAGGGCCGGCGGGGAGCTGTTTTTT. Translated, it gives CATSDRAGGELFF.

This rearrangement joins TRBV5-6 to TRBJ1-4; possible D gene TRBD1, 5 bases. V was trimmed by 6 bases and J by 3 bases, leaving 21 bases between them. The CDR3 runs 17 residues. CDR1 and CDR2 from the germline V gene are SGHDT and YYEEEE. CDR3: CASIPQGVTGANEKLFF. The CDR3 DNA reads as TGTGCCAGCATCCCCCAGGGTGTCACGGGGGCTAATGAAAAACTGTTTTTT. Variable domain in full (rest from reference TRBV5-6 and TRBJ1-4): DAGVTQSPTHLIKTRGQQVTLRCSPKSGHDTVSWYQQALGQGPQFIFQYYEEEERQRGNFPDRFSGHQFPNYSSELNVNALLLGDSALYLCASIPQGVTGANEKLFFGSGTQLSVL.

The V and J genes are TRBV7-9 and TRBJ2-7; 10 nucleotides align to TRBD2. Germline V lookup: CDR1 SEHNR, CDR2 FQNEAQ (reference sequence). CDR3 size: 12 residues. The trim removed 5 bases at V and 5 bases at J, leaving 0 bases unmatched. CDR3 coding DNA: TGTGCCAGCAGCACTAGCGGGAACGAGCAGTACTTC. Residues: CASSTSGNEQYF.